These 21 T cell receptor beta chains share one sample of origin, sequenced in a study of OX40 agonist ivuxolimab in advanced cancers. Profiling relied on immunoSEQ multiplex PCR, and the TCRdb table lists in-frame clones only, not all of them. Among 74,000 or so clones listed, roughly 85% were seen once. Sample: CD4+ or CD8+ T cells sorted from blood, taken in a trial of the OX40 agonist ivuxolimab. The receptor source for this set is an adult with an advanced solid tumor such as melanoma, head and neck, liver or kidney cancer.

This chain links TRBV4-1 with TRBJ2-7; 13 nucleotides match TRBD2. With V trimmed by 0 bases and J by 2 bases, 13 bases remained unmatched. The CDR3 has 20 amino acids. CDR1 and CDR2 from the germline V gene are MGHRA and YSYEKL. The CDR3 loop reads CASSQDPHTGLAGVTYEQYF. The CDR3 DNA sequence: TGCGCCAGCAGCCAAGATCCCCACACCGGACTAGCGGGAGTAACCTACGAGCAGTACTTC.

The chain carries TRBV6-6 and TRBJ1-1; D is ambiguous. Germline values: CDR1 MNHNY, CDR2 SVGAGI (reference sequence). The V gene lost 5 bases and the J gene lost 1 base, with 5 bases spanning the gap. This CDR3 spans 12 amino acids. The CDR3 DNA reads TGTGCCAGCAGTCCCGGGAACACTGAAGCTTTCTTT. Translation gives CASSPGNTEAFF.

This sequence joins TRBV5-8 and TRBJ2-1; no firm D call. Germline CDR1 is SGHTS and CDR2 is YDEGEE. The CDR3 loop spans 15 amino acids. Trimming took 2 bases from V and 0 from J, leaving 9 bases between them. CDR3 DNA: TGTGCCAGCAGCTTTACAGCTATCTCCTACAATGAGCAGTTCTTC. As protein: CASSFTAISYNEQFF.

The chain couples TRBV9 to TRBJ2-2; unclear D gene. In germline, CDR1 is SGDLS, CDR2 YYNGEE. The germline V and J ends were trimmed by 0 bases and 2 bases, with 8 bases remaining between them. The CDR3 extends over 15 amino acids. The CDR3, as DNA: TGTGCCAGCAGCGTAGAGGCCCGCAACACCGGGGAGCTGTTTTTT. Translating it yields CASSVEARNTGELFF.

The J gene is TRBJ1-3, the V gene TRBV6-1; D is possibly TRBD1 (6 bases). The germline V gene has CDR1 MNHNS and CDR2 SASEGT. Trimming took 0 bases from V and 2 from J, leaving 11 bases between them. The CDR3 has 16 residues. CDR3 loop: CASSEASGATGNTIYF. CDR3 sequence (DNA): TGTGCCAGCAGTGAAGCTTCGGGGGCAACTGGAAACACCATATATTTT.

The gene calls are TRBV11-2 and TRBJ2-3; TRBD2 aligns across 8 bases. The CDR3 runs to 18 residues. J gave up 3 bases and V 0 bases, and 11 bases lay outside the gene matches. CDR1 is SGHAT and CDR2 is FQNNGV in the germline V gene. Written as DNA, the CDR3 is TGTGCCAGCAGCTTAGATACAGGCGGGAGGTCGGAAACAGATACGCAGTATTTT. Its translation is CASSLDTGGRSETDTQYF.

The rearrangement links TRBV5-4 to TRBJ1-2, with a tentative D call TRBD1 (6 bases). V lost 2 bases, J lost 7 bases, and 12 bases lay in between. This CDR3 spans 13 amino acids. Germline values: CDR1 SGHNT, CDR2 YYREEE (reference sequence). The chain's CDR3 is CASSLGGVSGYTF. CDR3 nucleotides: TGTGCCAGCAGCTTAGGGGGGGTCTCTGGCTACACCTTC.

The chain links TRBV10-1 to TRBJ2-1, with 12 nucleotides matching TRBD2. The V gene's germline CDR1 is WNHNN and CDR2 SYGVQD (reference sequence). V lost 3 bases and J lost 1; bases outside the gene matches: 4. The CDR3 covers 17 residues. CDR3 nucleotide sequence: TGCGCCAGCAGTGATCGTGGACTAGCGGGGTCCTACAATGAGCAGTTCTTC. This translates into CASSDRGLAGSYNEQFF.

As to this clone: Other DNA variants within this sample encode the same CDR3. This chain uses TRBV7-3 with TRBJ2-2, with unresolved D. CDR3 length: 13 residues. Germline CDR1 SGHTA, CDR2 FQGTGA. The V end was cut by 2 bases, the J end by 5 bases, with 6 bases between. CDR3 nucleotides: TGTGCCAGCAGCTTATCGGTGACCGGGGAGCTGTTTTTT. Protein product: CASSLSVTGELFF.

In DNA form, the CDR3 reads TGTGCCAGCAGCCTCAGGGGTCAAAATCAGCCCCAGCATTTT. Protein sequence: CASSLRGQNQPQHF. The V gene is TRBV13, the J gene TRBJ1-5; D perhaps matches TRBD1 (6 bases). This CDR3 is built from 14 residues. Per the germline V gene, CDR1 is PRHDT and CDR2 is FYEKMQ (reference sequence). Trimming removed 5 bases at V and 4 bases at J, with 12 bases between.

The chain carries TRBV7-3 and TRBJ1-4, with no clear D. This CDR3 is built from 15 residues. Germline lookup yields CDR1 SGHTA and CDR2 FQGTGA. Deletions cut 1 base from V and 0 bases from J, with 6 bases between. CDR3 amino acids: CASSLRAATNEKLFF. The CDR3, as DNA: TGTGCCAGCAGCTTAAGGGCTGCAACTAATGAAAAACTGTTTTTT.

The chain links TRBV5-1 to TRBJ2-7; 9 bases align to TRBD1. The germline V gene encodes CDR1 SGHRS and CDR2 YFSETQ. This CDR3 region has 14 residues. Trimming at V came to 4 bases and at J to 5 bases, leaving 7 bases not matched to a gene. CDR3 DNA sequence: TGCGCCAGCAGCCCCGGGACAGGGAACAACGAGCAGTACTTC. As protein: CASSPGTGNNEQYF.

Only a few counts were recorded for this clone. Given the absence of the conserved phenylalanine or tryptophan at the CDR3 end, a read error is likely. Because the CDR3's place on the DNA is in doubt, the DNA is left out and the CDR3 is given as listed by TCRdb. CDR3 protein: CASSYSSATGV. J is TRBJ1-2 and V is TRBV6-5; TRBD1 is taken as the D call from the table, unchecked against the DNA. The CDR3 spans 11 residues, counting both ends. The germline V gene has CDR1 MNHEY and CDR2 SVGAGI.

The chain employs TRBV7-3 and TRBJ2-1; D call uncertain. Looked up from germline, CDR1 is SGHTA and CDR2 is FQGTGA. The CDR3 is 15 residues long. V shed 2 bases and J shed 4 bases, with 12 bases lying between them. DNA of the CDR3: TGTGCCAGCAGCTTAGACGGTGCTAGTTACAATGAGCAGTTCTTC. Translation: CASSLDGASYNEQFF.

The V gene is TRBV27, the J gene TRBJ2-3; 9 nucleotides agree with TRBD2. This CDR3 has 14 residues. The junction had 3 bases not matched to a gene; V was cut back by 3 bases and J by 5 bases. Germline lookup yields CDR1 MNHEY and CDR2 SMNVEV (reference sequence). CDR3 sequence reads: CASSFAGGVDTQYF. The DNA of the CDR3 is TGTGCCAGCAGTTTCGCGGGGGGGGTAGATACGCAGTATTTT.

The chain is built from TRBV6-6 and TRBJ2-7, with D perhaps TRBD2 (5 bases). This CDR3 is 13 amino acids long. Germline V gene sequence: CDR1 MNHNY, CDR2 SVGAGI (reference sequence). The germline V and J ends were trimmed by 2 bases and 3 bases, with 8 bases remaining between them. The CDR3 region has the DNA TGTGCCAGCAGTTACGGAGGCCTCTACGAGCAGTACTTC. It translates to CASSYGGLYEQYF.

The chain recombines TRBV7-2 with TRBJ1-5, with D possibly being TRBD1 (5 bases). The CDR3 spans 15 residues. Trimming cost V 1 base and J 5 bases, with 12 bases left between them. Germline-derived CDR1 and CDR2 are SGHTA and FQGNSA. CDR3 sequence reads: CASSLVQAGHQPQHF. In nucleotides, the CDR3 is TGTGCCAGCAGCTTAGTACAGGCCGGGCATCAGCCCCAGCATTTT.

The chain is built from TRBV28 and TRBJ1-4; TRBD1 is a possible D gene (5 bases). CDR3 size: 16 residues. V dropped 5 bases and J dropped 7 bases, with 20 bases sitting between them. Germline lookup yields CDR1 MDHEN and CDR2 SYDVKM. The CDR3 DNA reads TGTGCCAGCAGTATCCTCCAACAGGTGATAGGTGAAAAACTGTTTTTT. It codes for CASSILQQVIGEKLFF. Together with reference TRBV28 and TRBJ1-4, the CDR3 gives the full variable domain: DVKVTQSSRYLVKRTGEKVFLECVQDMDHENMFWYRQDPGLGLRLIYFSYDVKMKEKGDIPEGYSVSREKKERFSLILESASTNQTSMYLCASSILQQVIGEKLFFGSGTQLSVL.

The V call is TRBV10-3, the J call TRBJ2-3, with 7 positions matching TRBD1. Germline trimming cut 7 bases from V and 1 base from J; bases unmatched to any gene: 5. This CDR3 has 14 residues. Germline V gives CDR1 ENHRY, CDR2 SYGVKD. CDR3 protein: CAIKGATGTDTQYF. CDR3 bases: TGTGCCATCAAGGGGGCCACGGGCACAGATACGCAGTATTTT.

CDR3 protein: CASSLSDLPLFTGELFF. CDR3 DNA: TGCGCCAGCAGCTTATCAGATCTTCCCTTGTTCACCGGGGAGCTGTTTTTT. The chain joins TRBV5-1 to TRBJ2-2, with no clear D. Germline CDR1 and CDR2: SGHRS and YFSETQ. There are 17 residues in the CDR3. Trimming pared 2 bases from V and 4 bases from J, leaving 18 bases between.

This chain joins TRBV10-1 and TRBJ2-3; maybe TRBD2 (5 bases). The germline V gene encodes CDR1 WNHNN and CDR2 SYGVQD (reference sequence). The CDR3 contains 14 residues. V shed 3 bases and J shed 4 bases, with 11 bases lying between them. The CDR3 bases are TGCGCCAGCAGTGATGCGCGGGCCTCAGATACGCAGTATTTT. It translates to CASSDARASDTQYF.